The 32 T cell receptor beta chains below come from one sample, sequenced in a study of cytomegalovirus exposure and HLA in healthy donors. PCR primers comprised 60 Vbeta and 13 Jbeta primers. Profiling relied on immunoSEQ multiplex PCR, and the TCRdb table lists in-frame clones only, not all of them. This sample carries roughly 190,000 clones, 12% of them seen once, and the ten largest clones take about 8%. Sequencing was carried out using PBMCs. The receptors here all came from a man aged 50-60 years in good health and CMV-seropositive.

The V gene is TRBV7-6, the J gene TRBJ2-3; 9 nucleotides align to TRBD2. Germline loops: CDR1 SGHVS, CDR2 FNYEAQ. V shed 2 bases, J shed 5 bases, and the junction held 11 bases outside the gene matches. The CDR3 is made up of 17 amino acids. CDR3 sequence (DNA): TGTGCCAGCAGCTTAAGAAATAGCGGGGGACCAGGAGATACGCAGTATTTT. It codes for CASSLRNSGGPGDTQYF. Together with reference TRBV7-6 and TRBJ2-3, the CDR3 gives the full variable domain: GAGVSQSPRYKVTKRGQDVALRCDPISGHVSLYWYRQALGQGPEFLTYFNYEAQQDKSGLPNDRFSAERPEGSISTLTIQRTEQRDSAMYRCASSLRNSGGPGDTQYFGPGTRLTVL.

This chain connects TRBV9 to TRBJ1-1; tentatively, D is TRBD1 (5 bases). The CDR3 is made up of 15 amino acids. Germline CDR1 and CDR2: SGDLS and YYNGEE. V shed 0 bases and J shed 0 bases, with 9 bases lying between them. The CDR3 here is CASSVGLGVNTEAFF. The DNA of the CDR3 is TGTGCCAGCAGCGTAGGTCTAGGGGTGAACACTGAAGCTTTCTTT.

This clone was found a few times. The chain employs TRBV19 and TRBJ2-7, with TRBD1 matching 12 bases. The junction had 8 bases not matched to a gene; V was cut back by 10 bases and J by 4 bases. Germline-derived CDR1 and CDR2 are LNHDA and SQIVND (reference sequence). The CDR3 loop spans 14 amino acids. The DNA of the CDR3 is TGTGCCACCAGGGGGACAGGGGGCATTTACGAGCAGTACTTC. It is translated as CATRGTGGIYEQYF.

CDR3 bases: TGTGCCAGCAGCTTAGGCTACGACAGGAACACTGAAGCTTTCTTT. Translated, it gives CASSLGYDRNTEAFF. V gene TRBV7-2 combines with J gene TRBJ1-1; perhaps TRBD1 as D (5 bases). This CDR3 comprises 15 residues. CDR1 and CDR2 (germline): SGHTA, FQGNSA. V lost 1 base to trimming and J lost 1 base, with 10 bases between them.

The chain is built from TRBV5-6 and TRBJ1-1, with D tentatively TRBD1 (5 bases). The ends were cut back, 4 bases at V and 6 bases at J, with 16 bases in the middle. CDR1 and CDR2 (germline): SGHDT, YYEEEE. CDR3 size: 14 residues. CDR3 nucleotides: TGTGCCAGCAGCCCGGGGGGTGGGCAGGCTGAAGCTTTCTTT. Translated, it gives CASSPGGGQAEAFF.

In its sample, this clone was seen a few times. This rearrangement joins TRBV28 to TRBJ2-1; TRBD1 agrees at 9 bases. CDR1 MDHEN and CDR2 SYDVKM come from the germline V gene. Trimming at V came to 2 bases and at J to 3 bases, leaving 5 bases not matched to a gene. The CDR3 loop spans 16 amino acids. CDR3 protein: CASSLNTGGLYNEQFF. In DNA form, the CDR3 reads TGTGCCAGCAGTTTAAACACAGGGGGCCTCTACAATGAGCAGTTCTTC.

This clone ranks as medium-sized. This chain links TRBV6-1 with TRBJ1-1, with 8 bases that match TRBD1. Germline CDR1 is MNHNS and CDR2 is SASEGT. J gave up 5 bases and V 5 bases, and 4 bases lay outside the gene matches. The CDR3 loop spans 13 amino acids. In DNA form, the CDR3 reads TGTGCCAGCAGTCGGACAGGGCAGACTGAAGCTTTCTTT. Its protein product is CASSRTGQTEAFF.

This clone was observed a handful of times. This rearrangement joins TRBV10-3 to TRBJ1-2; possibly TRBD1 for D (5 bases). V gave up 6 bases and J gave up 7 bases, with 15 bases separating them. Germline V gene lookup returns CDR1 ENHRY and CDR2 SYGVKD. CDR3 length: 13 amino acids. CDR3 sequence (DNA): TGTGCCATCAGGGCCGGAGGGGTTGCTGGCTACACCTTC. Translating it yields CAIRAGGVAGYTF.

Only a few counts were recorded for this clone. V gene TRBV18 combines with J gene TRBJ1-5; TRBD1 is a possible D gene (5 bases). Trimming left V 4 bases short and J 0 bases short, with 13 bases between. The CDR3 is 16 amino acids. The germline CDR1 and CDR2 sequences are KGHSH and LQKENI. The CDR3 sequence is CASSLSTANSNQPQHF. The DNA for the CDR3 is TGTGCCAGCTCACTTTCGACAGCTAATAGCAATCAGCCCCAGCATTTT. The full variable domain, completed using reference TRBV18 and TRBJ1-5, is NAGVMQNPRHLVRRRGQEARLRCSPMKGHSHVYWYRQLPEEGLKFMVYLQKENIIDESGMPKERFSAEFPKEGPSILRIQQVVRGDSAAYFCASSLSTANSNQPQHFGDGTRLSIL.

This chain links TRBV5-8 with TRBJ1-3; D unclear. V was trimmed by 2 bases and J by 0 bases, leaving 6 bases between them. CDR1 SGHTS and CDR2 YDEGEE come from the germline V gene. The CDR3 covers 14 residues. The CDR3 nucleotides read TGTGCCAGCAGCTTCGGTTTCTCTGGAAACACCATATATTTT. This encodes CASSFGFSGNTIYF.

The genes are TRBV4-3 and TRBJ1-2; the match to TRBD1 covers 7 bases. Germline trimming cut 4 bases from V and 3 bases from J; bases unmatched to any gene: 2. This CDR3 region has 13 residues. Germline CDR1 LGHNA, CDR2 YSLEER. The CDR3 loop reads CASSRDRDYGYTF. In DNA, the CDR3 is TGCGCCAGCAGCCGGGACAGAGACTATGGCTACACCTTC.

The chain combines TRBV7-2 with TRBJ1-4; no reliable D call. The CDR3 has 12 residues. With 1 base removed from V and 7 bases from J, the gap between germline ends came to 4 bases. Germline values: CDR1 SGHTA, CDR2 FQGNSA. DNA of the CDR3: TGTGCCAGCAGCTTAGGGAGTGAAAAACTGTTTTTT. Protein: CASSLGSEKLFF.

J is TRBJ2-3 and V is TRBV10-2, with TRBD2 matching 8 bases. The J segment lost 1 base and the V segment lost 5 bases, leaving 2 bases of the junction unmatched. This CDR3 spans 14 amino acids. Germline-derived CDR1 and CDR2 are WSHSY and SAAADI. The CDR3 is CASSLLAGTDTQYF. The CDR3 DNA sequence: TGCGCCAGCAGTTTACTAGCGGGCACAGATACGCAGTATTTT.

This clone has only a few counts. The CDR3 is CASSPSAGRVYEQYF. In DNA, the CDR3 is TGTGCCAGCAGCCCCTCGGCAGGGCGCGTTTACGAGCAGTACTTC. The chain couples TRBV7-8 to TRBJ2-7; possibly TRBD1 for D (5 bases). Trimming left V 5 bases short and J 4 bases short, with 18 bases between. The CDR3 is 15 residues long. Per germline, CDR1 SGHVS and CDR2 FQNEAQ.

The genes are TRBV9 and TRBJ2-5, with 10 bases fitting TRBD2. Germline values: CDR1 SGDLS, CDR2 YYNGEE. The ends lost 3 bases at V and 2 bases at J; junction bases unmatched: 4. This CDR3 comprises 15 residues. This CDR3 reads CASSDSGGIQETQYF. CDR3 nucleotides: TGTGCCAGCAGCGATAGCGGGGGGATACAAGAGACCCAGTACTTC.

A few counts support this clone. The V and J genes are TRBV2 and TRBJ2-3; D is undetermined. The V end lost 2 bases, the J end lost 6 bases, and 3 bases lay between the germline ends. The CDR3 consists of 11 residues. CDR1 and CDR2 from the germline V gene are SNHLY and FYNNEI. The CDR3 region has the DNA TGTGCCAGCAGTGAATATGATACGCAGTATTTT. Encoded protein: CASSEYDTQYF.

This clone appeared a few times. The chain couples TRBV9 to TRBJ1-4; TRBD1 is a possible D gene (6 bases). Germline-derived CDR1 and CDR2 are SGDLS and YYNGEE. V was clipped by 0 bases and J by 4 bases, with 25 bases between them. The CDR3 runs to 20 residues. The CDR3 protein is CASSVDRDTTGWDLNEKLFF. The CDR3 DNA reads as TGTGCCAGCAGCGTAGATAGGGACACCACAGGGTGGGACCTTAATGAAAAACTGTTTTTT.

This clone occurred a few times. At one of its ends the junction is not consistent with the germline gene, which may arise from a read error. The CDR3 DNA reads TGTGCTAGCAGCCATAGCGGGGGGTTGACCCAGTACTTC. Amino acids: CASSHSGGLTQYF. This chain links TRBV7-7 with TRBJ2-5, with 10 bases fitting TRBD2. Germline CDR1 is SSHAT and CDR2 is FNYEAQ (reference sequence). The CDR3 is 13 residues long.

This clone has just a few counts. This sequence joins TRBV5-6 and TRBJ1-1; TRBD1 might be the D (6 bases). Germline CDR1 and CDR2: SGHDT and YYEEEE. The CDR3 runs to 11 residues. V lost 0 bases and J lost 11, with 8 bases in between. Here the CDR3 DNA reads TGTGCCAGCAGCTTGGGGGACACTGCTTTCTTT. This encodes CASSLGDTAFF.

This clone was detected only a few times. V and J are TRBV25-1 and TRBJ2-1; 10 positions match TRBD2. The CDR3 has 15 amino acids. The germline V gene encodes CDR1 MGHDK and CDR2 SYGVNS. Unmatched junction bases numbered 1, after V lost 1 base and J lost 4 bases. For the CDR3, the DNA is TGTGCCAGCAGTGAATCTAGCGGGGGATACAATGAGCAGTTCTTC. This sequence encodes CASSESSGGYNEQFF.

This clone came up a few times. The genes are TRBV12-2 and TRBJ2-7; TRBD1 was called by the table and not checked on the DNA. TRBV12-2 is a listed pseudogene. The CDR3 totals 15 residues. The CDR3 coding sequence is TGTGCAAGTCGACAGACACAGGGGGCGCAGTGCGAGCAGTACGTC. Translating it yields CASRQTQGAQCEQYV.

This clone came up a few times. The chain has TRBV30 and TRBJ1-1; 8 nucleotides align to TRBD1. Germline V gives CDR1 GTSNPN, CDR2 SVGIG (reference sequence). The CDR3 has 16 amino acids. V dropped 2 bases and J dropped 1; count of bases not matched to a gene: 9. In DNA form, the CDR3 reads TGTGCCTGGAGTAACTACCTAGGACAGGGGAACACTGAAGCTTTCTTT. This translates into CAWSNYLGQGNTEAFF.

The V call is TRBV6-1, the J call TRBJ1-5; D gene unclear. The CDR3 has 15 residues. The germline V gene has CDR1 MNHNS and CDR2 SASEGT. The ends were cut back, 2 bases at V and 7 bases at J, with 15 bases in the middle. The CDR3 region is CASSESPPGRQPQHF. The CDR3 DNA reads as TGTGCCAGCAGTGAATCCCCCCCCGGGAGGCAGCCCCAGCATTTT.

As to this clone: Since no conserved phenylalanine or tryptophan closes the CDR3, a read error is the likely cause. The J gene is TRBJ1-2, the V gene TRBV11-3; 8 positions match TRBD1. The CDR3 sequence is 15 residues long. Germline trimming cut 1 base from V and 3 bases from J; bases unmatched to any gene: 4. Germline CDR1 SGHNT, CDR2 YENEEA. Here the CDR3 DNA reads TGTGCCAGCAGCTTAGGGGCAGGGGGCGACTATGGCTACACCGTC. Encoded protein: CASSLGAGGDYGYTV.

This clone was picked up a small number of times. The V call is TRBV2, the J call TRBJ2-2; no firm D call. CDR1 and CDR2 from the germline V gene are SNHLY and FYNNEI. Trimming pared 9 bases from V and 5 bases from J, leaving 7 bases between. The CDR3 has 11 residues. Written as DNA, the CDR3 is TGTGCCAGGAGATCTACCGGGGAGCTGTTTTTT. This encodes CARRSTGELFF. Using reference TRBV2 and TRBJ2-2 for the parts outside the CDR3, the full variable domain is EPEVTQTPSHQVTQMGQEVILRCVPISNHLYFYWYRQILGQKVEFLVSFYNNEISEKSEIFDDQFSVERPDGSNFTLKIRSTKLEDSAMYFCARRSTGELFFGEGSRLTVL.

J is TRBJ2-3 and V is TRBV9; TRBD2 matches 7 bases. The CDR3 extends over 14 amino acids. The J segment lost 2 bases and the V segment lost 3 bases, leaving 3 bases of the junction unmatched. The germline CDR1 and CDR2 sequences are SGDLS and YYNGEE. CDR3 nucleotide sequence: TGTGCCAGCAGCGCGGGGACTAACACAGATACGCAGTATTTT. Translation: CASSAGTNTDTQYF. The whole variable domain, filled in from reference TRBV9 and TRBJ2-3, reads DSGVTQTPKHLITATGQRVTLRCSPRSGDLSVYWYQQSLDQGLQFLIQYYNGEERAKGNILERFSAQQFPDLHSELNLSSLELGDSALYFCASSAGTNTDTQYFGPGTRLTVL.

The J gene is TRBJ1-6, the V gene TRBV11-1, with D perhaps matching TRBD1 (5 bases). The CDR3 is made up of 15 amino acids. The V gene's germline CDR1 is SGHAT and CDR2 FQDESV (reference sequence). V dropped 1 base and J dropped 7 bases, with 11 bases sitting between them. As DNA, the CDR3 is TGTGCCAGCAGCTTAGATGGGGCCTTCAATTCACCCCTCCACTTT. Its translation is CASSLDGAFNSPLHF.

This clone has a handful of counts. The CDR3 spells CASSLGAGAGTEAFF. The CDR3 DNA sequence: TGTGCCAGCAGCTTAGGAGCGGGGGCCGGCACTGAAGCTTTCTTT. The V gene is TRBV7-8, the J gene TRBJ1-1; TRBD1 might be the D (6 bases). V lost 1 base and J 4 bases, leaving 13 bases between the germline ends. The CDR3 totals 15 residues. CDR1 SGHVS and CDR2 FQNEAQ come from the germline V gene.

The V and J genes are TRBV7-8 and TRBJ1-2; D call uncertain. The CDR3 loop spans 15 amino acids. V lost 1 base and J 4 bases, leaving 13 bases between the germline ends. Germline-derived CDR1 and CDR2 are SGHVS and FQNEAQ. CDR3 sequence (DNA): TGTGCCAGCAGCTTAGATCGGGGAGTCGGCTATGGCTACACCTTC. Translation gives CASSLDRGVGYGYTF.

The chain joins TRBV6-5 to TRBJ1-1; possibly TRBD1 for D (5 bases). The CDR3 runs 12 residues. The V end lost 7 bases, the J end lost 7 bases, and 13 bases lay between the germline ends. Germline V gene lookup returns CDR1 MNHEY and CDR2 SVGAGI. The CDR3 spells CASTMAGREAFF. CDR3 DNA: TGTGCCAGCACCATGGCGGGACGTGAAGCTTTCTTT.

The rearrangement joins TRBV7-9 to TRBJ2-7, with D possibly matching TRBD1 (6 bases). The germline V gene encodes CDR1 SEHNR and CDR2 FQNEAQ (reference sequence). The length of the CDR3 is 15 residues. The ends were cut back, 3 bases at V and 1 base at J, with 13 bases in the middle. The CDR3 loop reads CASSLTGHTSYEQYF. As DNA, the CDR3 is TGTGCCAGCAGCTTGACAGGACATACTTCCTACGAGCAGTACTTC.

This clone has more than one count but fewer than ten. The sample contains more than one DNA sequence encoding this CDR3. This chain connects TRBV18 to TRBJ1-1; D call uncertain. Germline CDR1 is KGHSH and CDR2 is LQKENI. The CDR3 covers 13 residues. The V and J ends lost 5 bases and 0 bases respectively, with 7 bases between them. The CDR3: CASSGQMNTEAFF. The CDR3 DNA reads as TGTGCCAGCTCAGGGCAGATGAACACTGAAGCTTTCTTT.